Listed here are 12 T cell receptor beta chains from one sample, sequenced in a study of PD-L1 blockade in urothelial cancer. Sequencing was performed with immunoSEQ multiplex PCR; in TCRdb, only in-frame clones are kept and a portion is missing. Among around 40,000 clones listed, 70% to 90% were seen once. Noted time point: peripheral blood 6 weeks after treatment start. The specimen was PBMCs, collected around atezolizumab (anti-PD-L1) treatment. These receptors were obtained from a man between 65 and 80 years old with urothelial cancer.

V is TRBV5-1 and J is TRBJ2-7; TRBD1 aligns across 8 bases. This CDR3 is 15 amino acids long. The germline CDR1 and CDR2 sequences are SGHRS and YFSETQ. With V trimmed by 0 bases and J by 2 bases, 4 bases remained unmatched. CDR3: CASSLAGTGAYEQYF. For the CDR3, the DNA is TGCGCCAGCAGCTTGGCCGGGACAGGTGCCTACGAGCAGTACTTC. The whole variable domain, filled in from reference TRBV5-1 and TRBJ2-7, reads KAGVTQTPRYLIKTRGQQVTLSCSPISGHRSVSWYQQTPGQGLQFLFEYFSETQRNKGNFPGRFSGRQFSNSRSEMNVSTLELGDSALYLCASSLAGTGAYEQYFGPGTRLTVT.

The chain couples TRBV14 to TRBJ2-7; TRBD1 aligns across 9 bases. V lost 4 bases and J lost 7; bases outside the gene matches: 8. Germline CDR1 reads SGHDN; CDR2 reads FVKESK. The CDR3 is 14 amino acids. The CDR3 region is CASSPQGASREQYF. The CDR3 nucleotides read TGTGCCAGCAGCCCACAGGGGGCATCACGAGAGCAGTACTTC. Filled out from reference TRBV14 and TRBJ2-7, the complete variable domain reads EAGVTQFPSHSVIEKGQTVTLRCDPISGHDNLYWYRRVMGKEIKFLLHFVKESKQDESGMPNNRFLAERTGGTYSTLKVQPAELEDSGVYFCASSPQGASREQYFGPGTRLTVT.

CDR3 loop: CASSFGGGSYEQYF. Written as DNA, the CDR3 is TGTGCCAGCAGTTTCGGCGGGGGCTCCTACGAGCAGTACTTC. The rearrangement uses TRBV7-2 and TRBJ2-7; TRBD2 agrees at 7 bases. The CDR3 covers 14 residues. Germline V lookup: CDR1 SGHTA, CDR2 FQGNSA. Germline trimming cut 6 bases from V and 0 bases from J; bases unmatched to any gene: 5.

V is TRBV2 and J is TRBJ2-3; unclear D gene. V was clipped by 2 bases and J by 6 bases, with 3 bases between them. CDR3 size: 11 residues. Per the germline V gene, CDR1 is SNHLY and CDR2 is FYNNEI. CDR3 DNA sequence: TGTGCCAGCAGTGAACGGGATACGCAGTATTTT. Translation gives CASSERDTQYF.

The chain couples TRBV5-1 to TRBJ2-3; 7 bases align to TRBD1. The V gene end was trimmed by 3 bases and the J gene end by 2 bases; junction bases not matched to a gene: 9. Per germline, CDR1 SGHRS and CDR2 YFSETQ. The CDR3 extends over 16 amino acids. CDR3 amino acids: CASSYRGQENTDTQYF. CDR3 nucleotides: TGCGCCAGCAGCTACAGAGGACAGGAGAACACAGATACGCAGTATTTT.

CDR3 coding DNA: TGCAGCGTTGAACTCGTGGGACAGGGTCTAGGAGAAGCTTTCTTT. Its protein is CSVELVGQGLGEAFF. The chain combines TRBV29-1 with TRBJ1-1; TRBD1 agrees at 9 bases. The CDR3 extends over 15 amino acids. The trim removed 2 bases at V and 8 bases at J, leaving 12 bases unmatched. Germline assignment: CDR1 SQVTM and CDR2 ANQGSEA. Based on the CDR3 plus reference TRBV29-1 and TRBJ1-1, the full variable domain is SAVISQKPSRDICQRGTSLTIQCQVDSQVTMMFWYRQQPGQSLTLIATANQGSEATYESGFVIDKFPISRPNLTFSTLTVSNMSPEDSSIYLCSVELVGQGLGEAFFGQGTRLTVV.

The V call is TRBV5-1, the J call TRBJ2-7; tentatively, D is TRBD2 (5 bases). Germline assignment: CDR1 SGHRS and CDR2 YFSETQ. The CDR3 is 14 amino acids. Trimming shortened V by 0 bases and J by 5 bases, and 12 bases separated the two germline ends. The CDR3 is CASSLALAVHEQYF. CDR3 nucleotides: TGCGCCAGCAGCTTGGCTCTAGCCGTACACGAGCAGTACTTC.

This clone was picked up one time. One end of the junction varies from germline; a read error may be responsible. This rearrangement joins TRBV19 to TRBJ2-1; D ambiguous. Germline V gives CDR1 LNHDA, CDR2 SQIVND (reference sequence). CDR3 size: 15 residues. In nucleotides, the CDR3 is TGTGCCAGTAGTTTAGAGTTGAGAGCATACAATGAGCAGTTCTTC. This gives the protein CASSLELRAYNEQFF.

The J gene is TRBJ1-2, the V gene TRBV28; the match to TRBD1 covers 7 bases. CDR3 length: 14 residues. Trimming cost V 3 bases and J 2 bases; bases outside gene matches: 3. Germline V lookup: CDR1 MDHEN, CDR2 SYDVKM. The CDR3 sequence: CASSFPDRNYGYTF. CDR3 coding DNA: TGTGCCAGCAGTTTCCCGGACAGGAACTATGGCTACACCTTC.

V and J are TRBV5-1 and TRBJ2-1, with 8 bases lining up with TRBD2. Trimming took 4 bases from V and 6 from J; bases not matched to a gene: 15. Germline CDR1 SGHRS, CDR2 YFSETQ. The CDR3 spans 17 residues. The CDR3 DNA reads TGCGCCAGCAGCGCCAGAAAGGTAGCGGGACTAACCAATGAGCAGTTCTTC. It codes for CASSARKVAGLTNEQFF.

The genes are TRBV5-4 and TRBJ2-1, with a tentative D call TRBD2 (5 bases). This CDR3 comprises 15 residues. CDR1 and CDR2 (germline): SGHNT, YYREEE (reference sequence). The germline V and J ends were trimmed by 0 bases and 7 bases, with 14 bases remaining between them. DNA for the CDR3: TGTGCCAGCAGCTTGGGTGTACTGCCGGGGAATGAGCAGTTCTTC. It codes for CASSLGVLPGNEQFF.

The chain recombines TRBV11-2 with TRBJ1-1; the D gene is possibly TRBD1 (5 bases). V dropped 1 base and J dropped 4 bases, with 16 bases sitting between them. CDR1 is SGHAT, CDR2 FQNNGV, per germline. The CDR3 runs to 16 residues. CDR3 sequence: CASSLVGGGGFTEAFF. For the CDR3, the DNA is TGTGCCAGCAGCTTAGTGGGGGGTGGGGGTTTCACTGAAGCTTTCTTT.